The 4 T cell receptor beta chains presented below share a single source sample, sequenced in a study of T cell changes during pregnancy in multiple sclerosis. Assay: immunoSEQ multiplex PCR; the TCRdb copy retains only in-frame clones and omits some. The profile covers approximately 89,000 clones, with 85% to 95% appearing a single time and over 1.5% taken by the ten largest. The starting material was peripheral blood, obtained after pregnancy. Receptors originate from a female donor in good health, enrolled as a control in a pregnancy study.

The genes are TRBV5-1 and TRBJ2-7, with TRBD1 identical over 7 bases. Germline CDR1 is SGHRS and CDR2 is YFSETQ. V was clipped by 2 bases and J by 4 bases; unmatched bases: 6. The CDR3 has 14 amino acids. CDR3 sequence reads: CASSFTGESYEQYF. The DNA for the CDR3 is TGCGCCAGCAGCTTTACAGGGGAATCATACGAGCAGTACTTC.

This rearrangement joins TRBV6-5 to TRBJ1-5; 9 bases fit TRBD1. CDR3 length: 13 amino acids. Unmatched junction bases numbered 4, after V lost 6 bases and J lost 7 bases. Germline V gene lookup returns CDR1 MNHEY and CDR2 SVGAGI. CDR3 nucleotides: TGTGCCAGCAGAGGACAGGGGACGCAGCCCCAGCATTTT. Translating gives CASRGQGTQPQHF.

This chain joins TRBV10-2 and TRBJ2-7; 11 bases agree with TRBD2. Germline V gene data show CDR1 as WSHSY and CDR2 as SAAADI. Unmatched junction bases numbered 6, after V lost 7 bases and J lost 1 base. This CDR3 has 15 residues. The CDR3 nucleotides read TGCGCCAGCACCCTCACTAGCGGGGGTTCCTACGAGCAGTACTTC. This encodes CASTLTSGGSYEQYF.

This chain connects TRBV7-2 to TRBJ1-4, with TRBD1 matching over 8 bases. The CDR3 runs to 14 residues. J was trimmed by 8 bases and V by 5 bases; bases with no gene match: 7. Germline V gene data show CDR1 as SGHTA and CDR2 as FQGNSA. Here the CDR3 reads CASSLQGDREKLFF. As DNA, the CDR3 is TGTGCCAGCAGCCTACAGGGGGACAGGGAAAAACTGTTTTTT.